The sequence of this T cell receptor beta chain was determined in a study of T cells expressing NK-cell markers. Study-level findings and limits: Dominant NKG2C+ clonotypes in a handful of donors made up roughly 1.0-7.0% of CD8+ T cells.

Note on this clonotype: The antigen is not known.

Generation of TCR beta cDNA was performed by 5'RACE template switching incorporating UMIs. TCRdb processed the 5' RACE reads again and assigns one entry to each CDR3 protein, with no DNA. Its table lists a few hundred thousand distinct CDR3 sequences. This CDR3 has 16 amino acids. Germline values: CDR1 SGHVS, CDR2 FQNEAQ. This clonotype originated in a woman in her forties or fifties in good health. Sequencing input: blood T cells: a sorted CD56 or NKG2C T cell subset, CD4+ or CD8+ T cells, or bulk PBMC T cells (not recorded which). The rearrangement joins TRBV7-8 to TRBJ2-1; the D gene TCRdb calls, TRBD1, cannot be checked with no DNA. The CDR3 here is CASSLRRLFRNNEQFF.